These 22 T cell receptor beta chains share one sample of origin, sequenced in a study of blood T cell repertoires in COVID-19. The method was immunoSEQ multiplex PCR; TCRdb's version includes in-frame clones alone and lacks a portion of them. The data show roughly 250,000 clones, with roughly nine tenths seen just once and about 6% held by the top ten. Input material: PBMCs or T cells enriched from blood (not recorded which). All receptors derive from a woman in her 30s with acute COVID-19.

The gene calls are TRBV3-1 (or the pseudogene TRBV3-2) and TRBJ1-2; maybe TRBD1 (6 bases). Trimming pared 2 bases from V and 5 bases from J, leaving 12 bases between. CDR3 length equals 14 residues. The germline V gene has CDR1 LGHDT and CDR2 YNNKEL (reference sequence). CDR3 sequence: CASSQQGPFYGYTF. For the CDR3, the DNA is TGTGCCAGCAGCCAACAGGGGCCGTTTTATGGCTACACCTTC.

This rearrangement joins TRBV5-1 to TRBJ2-1; tentative D call: TRBD1 (5 bases). The CDR3 extends over 13 amino acids. CDR1 and CDR2 from the germline V gene are SGHRS and YFSETQ. The V end lost 2 bases, the J end lost 6 bases, and 9 bases lay between the germline ends. CDR3 sequence: CASSFGRANEQFF. As DNA, the CDR3 is TGCGCCAGCAGCTTCGGCAGGGCCAATGAGCAGTTCTTC.

V is TRBV2 and J is TRBJ2-1, with TRBD1 identical over 12 bases. This CDR3 spans 15 amino acids. Germline loops: CDR1 SNHLY, CDR2 FYNNEI. After removal of 5 bases from V and 7 bases from J, the junction contained 6 bases not matched to a gene. CDR3 nucleotide sequence: TGTGCCAGCAGTCGGGACAGGGGGCGACAGAATGAGCAGTTCTTC. Protein product: CASSRDRGRQNEQFF.

V usage is TRBV11-2 and J usage is TRBJ1-6, with D perhaps matching TRBD1 (6 bases). V shed 4 bases and J shed 9 bases, with 16 bases lying between them. The CDR3 runs 15 residues. Per the germline V gene, CDR1 is SGHAT and CDR2 is FQNNGV. The CDR3 loop is CASSWEGGYGSPLHF. In DNA, the CDR3 is TGTGCCAGCAGCTGGGAGGGGGGATACGGTTCACCCCTCCACTTT.

A single count supports this clone. This chain uses TRBV18 with TRBJ1-3, with a tentative D call TRBD1 (6 bases). Per germline, CDR1 KGHSH and CDR2 LQKENI. CDR3 size: 16 residues. V shed 3 bases and J shed 4 bases, with 16 bases lying between them. CDR3 residues: CASSPRDTYGGNTIYF. The DNA of the CDR3 is TGTGCCAGCTCACCCCGGGACACCTATGGAGGAAACACCATATATTTT.

This chain uses TRBV20-1 with TRBJ2-7; 8 bases are shared with TRBD1. V lost 3 bases to trimming and J lost 0 bases; unmatched junction nucleotides: 7. Per germline, CDR1 DFQATT and CDR2 SNEGSKA (reference sequence). The CDR3 covers 15 residues. Written as DNA, the CDR3 is TGCAGTGCTAGTGGACAGGGTTTGAACTCCTACGAGCAGTACTTC. The encoded protein is CSASGQGLNSYEQYF.

This sequence joins TRBV3-1 (or the pseudogene TRBV3-2) and TRBJ1-1; D unclear. The CDR3 totals 12 residues. CDR1 is LGHDT, CDR2 YNNKEL, per germline (reference sequence). Trimming took 5 bases from V and 0 from J, leaving 4 bases between them. The DNA of the CDR3 is TGTGCCAGCAGCTTCATGAACACTGAAGCTTTCTTT. As protein: CASSFMNTEAFF.

The genes are TRBV5-4 and TRBJ2-1; perhaps TRBD2 as D (7 bases). This CDR3 has 16 amino acids. V lost 6 bases to trimming and J lost 5 bases, with 21 bases between them. Looked up from germline, CDR1 is SGHNT and CDR2 is YYREEE (reference sequence). The CDR3 spells CASNPGGAGGNNEQFF. CDR3 DNA sequence: TGTGCCAGCAACCCTGGGGGGGCGGGCGGTAACAATGAGCAGTTCTTC.

This clone was observed a handful of times. V is TRBV5-6 and J is TRBJ1-6; no definite D call. This CDR3 contains 14 residues. From germline, CDR1 is SGHDT and CDR2 YYEEEE. Trimming removed 0 bases from V and 10 bases from J, with 11 bases in between. This CDR3 reads CASSLGSPTSPLHF. For the CDR3, the DNA is TGTGCCAGCAGCTTGGGGTCTCCTACCTCACCCCTCCACTTT.

The V gene is TRBV28, the J gene TRBJ1-4; D remains unclear. From germline, CDR1 is MDHEN and CDR2 SYDVKM. The CDR3 contains 14 residues. Trimming left V 2 bases short and J 14 bases short, with 18 bases between. This CDR3 is CASSLGITTSGLFF. The CDR3 region has the DNA TGTGCCAGCAGTTTAGGGATAACCACAAGCGGGCTGTTTTTT. Drawing the rest from reference TRBV28 and TRBJ1-4, the complete variable domain is DVKVTQSSRYLVKRTGEKVFLECVQDMDHENMFWYRQDPGLGLRLIYFSYDVKMKEKGDIPEGYSVSREKKERFSLILESASTNQTSMYLCASSLGITTSGLFFGSGTQLSVL.

The rearrangement links TRBV4-2 to TRBJ2-5; 16 bases agree with TRBD2. J gave up 5 bases and V 4 bases, and 7 bases lay outside the gene matches. Germline V CDR1 and CDR2: LGHNA, YNFKEQ. The CDR3 has 17 residues. Here the CDR3 DNA reads TGTGCCAGCAGCCCTGGGACTAGCGGGGGGGCCGGGGAGACCCAGTACTTC. It is translated as CASSPGTSGGAGETQYF.

The genes are TRBV27 and TRBJ1-3; D is uncertain. This CDR3 has 14 residues. Trimming removed 7 bases at V and 0 bases at J, with 10 bases between. In germline, CDR1 is MNHEY, CDR2 SMNVEV (reference sequence). In DNA form, the CDR3 reads TGTGCCAGCAAGGCTAGATACTCTGGAAACACCATATATTTT. As protein: CASKARYSGNTIYF.

The chain carries TRBV28 and TRBJ1-4, with D tentatively TRBD1 (5 bases). The CDR3 length is 13 residues. The V and J ends lost 5 bases and 6 bases respectively, with 10 bases between them. Germline values: CDR1 MDHEN, CDR2 SYDVKM. The CDR3 spells CASSGAPYEKLFF. In DNA form, the CDR3 reads TGTGCCAGCAGTGGGGCCCCTTATGAAAAACTGTTTTTT. The whole variable domain, filled in from reference TRBV28 and TRBJ1-4, reads DVKVTQSSRYLVKRTGEKVFLECVQDMDHENMFWYRQDPGLGLRLIYFSYDVKMKEKGDIPEGYSVSREKKERFSLILESASTNQTSMYLCASSGAPYEKLFFGSGTQLSVL.

The chain carries TRBV5-4 and TRBJ1-3, with D uncertain. V was trimmed by 4 bases and J by 2 bases, leaving 13 bases between them. Germline V lookup: CDR1 SGHNT, CDR2 YYREEE (reference sequence). This CDR3 spans 15 amino acids. CDR3 sequence reads: CASSRTSEAGNTIYF. The CDR3 DNA follows: TGTGCCAGCAGCCGTACATCGGAGGCTGGAAACACCATATATTTT.

V and J are TRBV5-1 and TRBJ2-3, with 11 bases fitting TRBD2. V shed 4 bases and J 4 bases; nucleotides not matched to a gene: 11. The CDR3 contains 17 residues. CDR1 and CDR2 (germline): SGHRS, YFSETQ. CDR3 protein: CASSRSGRARSADTQYF. CDR3 coding DNA: TGCGCCAGCAGCCGTAGCGGGAGGGCCCGATCTGCAGATACGCAGTATTTT.

The CDR3 spells CASSSWTGEFSGNTIYF. Here the CDR3 DNA reads TGTGCCAGCAGCTCTTGGACAGGGGAATTCTCTGGAAACACCATATATTTT. The chain carries TRBV7-9 and TRBJ1-3; 9 bases agree with TRBD1. CDR1 and CDR2 from the germline V gene are SEHNR and FQNEAQ (reference sequence). The CDR3 has 17 amino acids. The V gene end was trimmed by 4 bases and the J gene end by 0 bases; junction bases not matched to a gene: 7.

V usage is TRBV10-1 and J usage is TRBJ2-1, with D maybe TRBD2 (7 bases). Looked up from germline, CDR1 is WNHNN and CDR2 is SYGVQD (reference sequence). Trimming left V 0 bases short and J 0 bases short, with 15 bases between. The CDR3 runs 18 residues. For the CDR3, the DNA is TGCGCCAGCAGTGAGTCGCGGGGGCAGGGAGTCTCCTACAATGAGCAGTTCTTC. Protein sequence: CASSESRGQGVSYNEQFF.

The gene calls are TRBV28 and TRBJ1-5; unclear D gene. Per the germline V gene, CDR1 is MDHEN and CDR2 is SYDVKM. CDR3 size: 14 residues. V was shortened by 7 bases and J by 6 bases, with 16 bases between the two germline ends. The DNA of the CDR3 is TGTGCCAGCATGATTGGAGGGAGCGGTCAGCCCCAGCATTTT. It specifies CASMIGGSGQPQHF.

The V call is TRBV7-9, the J call TRBJ2-1; 8 bases align to TRBD2. J gave up 7 bases and V 5 bases, and 7 bases lay outside the gene matches. The CDR3 has 14 residues. Germline V gene lookup returns CDR1 SEHNR and CDR2 FQNEAQ (reference sequence). The CDR3 sequence: CASSGSGAPNEQFF. CDR3 DNA: TGTGCCAGCAGCGGTAGCGGGGCCCCAAATGAGCAGTTCTTC.

This clone has just one count. This chain connects TRBV29-1 to TRBJ2-3; no reliable D call. Germline CDR1 reads SQVTM; CDR2 reads ANQGSEA. Trimming cost V 4 bases and J 1 base, with 9 bases left between them. CDR3 size: 13 residues. For the CDR3, the DNA is TGCAGCGTTGTGTCTCTCCGCACAGATACGCAGTATTTT. This codes for CSVVSLRTDTQYF.

The chain links TRBV15 to TRBJ1-2, with D tentatively TRBD1 (5 bases). The V and J ends lost 0 bases and 0 bases respectively, with 11 bases between them. This CDR3 comprises 16 residues. Germline V CDR1 and CDR2: LNHNV, YYDKDF (reference sequence). CDR3 sequence: CATSRERGSANYGYTF. CDR3 sequence (DNA): TGTGCCACCAGCAGAGAAAGGGGATCGGCTAACTATGGCTACACCTTC.

The CDR3: CASSQHRGRTDTQYF. In DNA form, the CDR3 reads TGTGCCAGCAGCCAGCACAGGGGGCGGACAGATACGCAGTATTTT. The rearrangement uses TRBV7-6 and TRBJ2-3; 9 bases agree with TRBD1. The CDR3 has 15 residues. V lost 5 bases to trimming and J lost 3 bases; unmatched junction nucleotides: 6. Germline V CDR1 and CDR2: SGHVS, FNYEAQ.